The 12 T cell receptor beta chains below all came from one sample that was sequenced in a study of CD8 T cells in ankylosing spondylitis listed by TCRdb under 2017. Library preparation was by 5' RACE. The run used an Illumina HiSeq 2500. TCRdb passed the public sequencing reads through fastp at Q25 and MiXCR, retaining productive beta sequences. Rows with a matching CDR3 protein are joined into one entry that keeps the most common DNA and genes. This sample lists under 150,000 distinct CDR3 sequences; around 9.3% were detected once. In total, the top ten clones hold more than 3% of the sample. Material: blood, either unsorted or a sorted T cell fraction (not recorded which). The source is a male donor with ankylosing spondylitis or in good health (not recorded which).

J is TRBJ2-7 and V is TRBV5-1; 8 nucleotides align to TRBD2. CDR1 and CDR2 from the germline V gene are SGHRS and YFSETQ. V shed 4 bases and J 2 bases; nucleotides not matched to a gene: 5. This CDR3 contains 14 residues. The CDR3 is CASSNGLATYEQYF. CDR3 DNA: TGCGCCAGCAGCAACGGACTAGCCACCTACGAGCAGTACTTC.

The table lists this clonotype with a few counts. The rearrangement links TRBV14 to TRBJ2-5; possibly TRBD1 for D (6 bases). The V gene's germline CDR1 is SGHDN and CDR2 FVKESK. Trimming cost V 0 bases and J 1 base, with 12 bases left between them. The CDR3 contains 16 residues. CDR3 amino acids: CASSQDMDRTQETQYF. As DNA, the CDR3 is TGTGCCAGCAGCCAAGATATGGACAGAACCCAAGAGACCCAGTACTTC.

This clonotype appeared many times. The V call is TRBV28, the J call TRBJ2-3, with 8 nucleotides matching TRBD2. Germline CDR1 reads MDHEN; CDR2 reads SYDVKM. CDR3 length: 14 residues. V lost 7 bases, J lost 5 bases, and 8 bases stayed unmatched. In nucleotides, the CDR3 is TGTGCCAGCAACTTGAGCGGGAGTGGAGATACGCAGTATTTT. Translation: CASNLSGSGDTQYF.

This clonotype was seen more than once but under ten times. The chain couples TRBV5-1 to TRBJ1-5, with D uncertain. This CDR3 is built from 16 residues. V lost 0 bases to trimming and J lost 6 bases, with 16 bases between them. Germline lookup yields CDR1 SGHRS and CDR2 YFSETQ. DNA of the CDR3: TGCGCCAGCAGCTTGGGCTCGGGCCCCCTGGGTCAGCCCCAGCATTTT. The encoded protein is CASSLGSGPLGQPQHF.

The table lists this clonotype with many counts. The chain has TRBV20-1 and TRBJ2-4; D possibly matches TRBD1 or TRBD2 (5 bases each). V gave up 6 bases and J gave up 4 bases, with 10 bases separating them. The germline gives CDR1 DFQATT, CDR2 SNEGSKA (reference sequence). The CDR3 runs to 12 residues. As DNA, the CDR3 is TGCAGTGCCCGGGACGGGAAAAACATTCAGTACTTC. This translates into CSARDGKNIQYF.

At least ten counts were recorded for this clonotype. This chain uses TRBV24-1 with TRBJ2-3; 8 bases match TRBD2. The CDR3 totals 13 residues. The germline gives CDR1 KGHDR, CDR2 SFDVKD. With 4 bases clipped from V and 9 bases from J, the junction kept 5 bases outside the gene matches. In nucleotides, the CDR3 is TGTGCCACCAGTGAGAGCGGGAGACGAACGCAGTATTTT. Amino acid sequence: CATSESGRRTQYF.

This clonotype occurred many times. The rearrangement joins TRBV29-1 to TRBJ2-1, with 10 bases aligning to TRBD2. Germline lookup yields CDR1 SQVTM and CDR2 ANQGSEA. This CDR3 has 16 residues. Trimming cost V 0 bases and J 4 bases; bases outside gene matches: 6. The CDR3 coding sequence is TGCAGCGTTGAAGACCCCGGACTAGCGGATTACAATGAGCAGTTCTTC. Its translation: CSVEDPGLADYNEQFF.

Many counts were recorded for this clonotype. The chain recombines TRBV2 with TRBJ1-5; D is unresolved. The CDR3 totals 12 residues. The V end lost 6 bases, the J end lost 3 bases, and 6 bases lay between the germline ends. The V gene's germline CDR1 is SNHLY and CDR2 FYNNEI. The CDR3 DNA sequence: TGTGCCAGCAGGACTTCCAATCAGCCCCAGCATTTT. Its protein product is CASRTSNQPQHF.

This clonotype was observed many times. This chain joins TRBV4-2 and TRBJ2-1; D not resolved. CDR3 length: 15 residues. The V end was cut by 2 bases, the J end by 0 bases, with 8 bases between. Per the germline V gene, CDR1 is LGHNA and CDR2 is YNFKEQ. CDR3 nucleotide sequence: TGTGCCAGCAGCCAACTTCAGAGCTCCTACAATGAGCAGTTCTTC. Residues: CASSQLQSSYNEQFF.

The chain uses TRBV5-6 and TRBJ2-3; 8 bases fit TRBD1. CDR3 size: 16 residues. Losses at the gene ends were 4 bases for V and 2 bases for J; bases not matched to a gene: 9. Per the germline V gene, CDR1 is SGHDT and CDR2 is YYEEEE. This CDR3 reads CASSPWTGPLTDTQYF. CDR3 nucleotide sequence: TGTGCCAGCAGCCCATGGACAGGGCCTCTCACAGATACGCAGTATTTT. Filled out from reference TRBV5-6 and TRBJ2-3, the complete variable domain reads DAGVTQSPTHLIKTRGQQVTLRCSPKSGHDTVSWYQQALGQGPQFIFQYYEEEERQRGNFPDRFSGHQFPNYSSELNVNALLLGDSALYLCASSPWTGPLTDTQYFGPGTRLTVL.

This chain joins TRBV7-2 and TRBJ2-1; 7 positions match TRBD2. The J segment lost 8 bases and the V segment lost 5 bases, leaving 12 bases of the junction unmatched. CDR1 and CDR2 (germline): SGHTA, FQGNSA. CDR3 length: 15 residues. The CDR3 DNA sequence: TGTGCCAGCAGCGCCCAGGCGGGAGAGCCGCATGAGCAGTTCTTC. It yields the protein CASSAQAGEPHEQFF.

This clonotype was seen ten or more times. CDR3: CASSRSLATDTQYF. CDR3 DNA sequence: TGTGCCAGCAGTAGGTCTCTAGCGACAGATACGCAGTATTTT. V usage is TRBV7-2 and J usage is TRBJ2-3; a possible D gene is TRBD2 (6 bases). The CDR3 length is 14 residues. V gave up 6 bases and J gave up 3 bases, with 13 bases separating them. Germline values: CDR1 SGHTA, CDR2 FQGNSA.